A selection of T cell receptor beta chains follows, all from one sample in a study of CD8+ T cells in alopecia areata. Libraries were prepared by immunoSEQ multiplex PCR; TCRdb keeps only in-frame clonotypes and omits some of them. The sample gives a few hundred thousand clones, roughly 66% of which show up once; roughly 1.2% is in the top ten. The sample was CD4+ T cells sorted from blood, taken between weeks 43 and 45, from a patient treated with tofacitinib. The origin of the receptors is a human donor with alopecia areata. CDR3s include the opening cysteine and the closing phenylalanine or tryptophan. Each record gives: V gene, CDR3 protein.

>TRBV10-3
CAISEMDRGNNEQFF
>TRBV29-1
CSVDQGRSYEQYF
>TRBV29-1
CSADIQTKQYF
>TRBV14
CASSPRTGDGYTF
>TRBV30
CAWSVVRTEAFF
>TRBV7-9
CASSVDRNTEAFF
>TRBV11-2
CASSLGDRGNQPQHF
>TRBV5-1
CASSWGLDTEAFF
>TRBV29-1
CSGRRGDEQFF
>TRBV5-1
CASSLGGGGLNEKLFF
>TRBV5-1
CASSLDVGAQSRGTEAFF
>TRBV29-1
CSVAQGFEAFF
>TRBV30
CAWSVLVETQYF
>TRBV9
CASSASDNTGELFF
>TRBV12-5
CASGLGSLGLHTDTQYF
>TRBV6-5
CASWGFPNYGYTF
>TRBV10-2
CASSEIGGGAGEQFF
>TRBV10-3
CAISESGKTGTNYGYTF
>TRBV19
CASSRGNAYNEQFF
>TRBV29-1
CSVIQGWGTEAFF
>TRBV30
CASKLAFGDTQYF
>TRBV5-1
CASSLMGTNTEAFF
>TRBV23-1
CASSHWPAIGNTEAFF
>TRBV5-1
CASSPLMNTEAFF
>TRBV18
CASSPVGGSYNEQFF
>TRBV29-1
CSVGRTGPTEAFF
>TRBV11-2
CASSLRRGGADTQYF
>TRBV5-1
CASSLDSGPDTQYF
>TRBV10-3
CATHGTATDTQYF
>TRBV11-2
CASSLDGLAKNIQYF
>TRBV6-5
CASNVPSRQYF
>TRBV29-1
CSVRTEQNSPLHF
>TRBV6-1
CASAGRTSHTDTQYF
>TRBV19
CASSTTRGQPNTEAFF
>TRBV7-9
CASSFGLHGGSEAFF
>TRBV19
CASSYGTGRTDTQYF
>TRBV29-1
CSVERVYGYTF
>TRBV14
CASSRPSSYEQYF
>TRBV9
CARQGRYGYTF
>TRBV18
CASSPQADTQYF
>TRBV6-4
CASSGLAGTGELFF
>TRBV30
CAWSKQGLANYGYTF
>TRBV29-1
CSVESGGSTEAFF
>TRBV29-1
CSVDPSPSSYNEQFF
>TRBV29-1
CSVDKGRNEQFF
>TRBV29-1
CSGTGVDNEQFF
>TRBV5-1
CASSLLESTEAFF
>TRBV7-2
CASSSFSGANVLTF
>TRBV14
CASSFSGGAMEETQYF
>TRBV25-1
CASSVAAYEQYF
>TRBV5-1
CASSLDGGTDTQYF
>TRBV29-1
CSVSPSTDTQYF
>TRBV10-3
CATTARGGNYGYTF